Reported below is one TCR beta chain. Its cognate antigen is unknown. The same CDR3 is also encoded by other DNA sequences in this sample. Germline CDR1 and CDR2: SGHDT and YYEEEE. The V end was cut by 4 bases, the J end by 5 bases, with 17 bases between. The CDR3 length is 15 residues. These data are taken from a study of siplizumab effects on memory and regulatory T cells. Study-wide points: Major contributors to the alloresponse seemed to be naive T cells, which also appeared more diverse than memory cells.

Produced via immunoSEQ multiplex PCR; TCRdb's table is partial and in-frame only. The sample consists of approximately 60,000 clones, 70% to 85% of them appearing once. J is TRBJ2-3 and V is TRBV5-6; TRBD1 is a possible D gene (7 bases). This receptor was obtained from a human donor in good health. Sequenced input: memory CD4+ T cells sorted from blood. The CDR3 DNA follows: TGTGCCAGCAGCCTGTCCAGGGGGGCAGGAGATACGCAGTATTTT. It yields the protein CASSLSRGAGDTQYF.